This T cell receptor (beta chain) was sequenced during a study of T cell changes during pregnancy in multiple sclerosis. After removal of 0 bases from V and 1 base from J, the junction contained 3 bases not matched to a gene. CDR1 is MGHRA and CDR2 is YSYEKL in the germline V gene. This CDR3 has 15 amino acids. Measured with immunoSEQ multiplex PCR; TCRdb has only the in-frame clones, and not every one. The table records 55,000 to 70,000 clones, roughly 94% of them present only once. The TCR originated in a female donor in good health, enrolled as a control in a pregnancy study. The source was peripheral blood, collected in the second trimester of pregnancy. This chain links TRBV4-1 with TRBJ2-7, with 7 bases identical to TRBD1. The CDR3 reads CASSQEQGQSYEQYF. For the CDR3, the DNA is TGCGCCAGCAGCCAAGAACAGGGGCAATCCTACGAGCAGTACTTC.